The 17 T cell receptor beta chains presented below share a single source sample, sequenced in a study of blood T cells in healthy people across ages. Sample-barcoded 5' priming and a J-beta primer mix drove a second PCR of about 6 to 11 cycles. TCRdb ran MiXCR on the 5' RACE reads and lists one entry per CDR3 protein. The sample has roughly 2 million distinct CDR3 sequences; 49% are singletons. The source material was blood. The source of these receptors is a middle-aged woman in good health.

This clonotype was detected a few times. V and J are TRBV9 and TRBJ2-1, with a possible D match to TRBD1 (5 bases). With 3 bases removed from V and 8 bases from J, the gap between germline ends came to 15 bases. The CDR3 is 14 amino acids. The germline CDR1 and CDR2 sequences are SGDLS and YYNGEE. CDR3 sequence: CASSETVPSYEQFF. CDR3 nucleotide sequence: TGTGCCAGCAGCGAGACAGTACCCAGCTATGAGCAGTTCTTC.

V is TRBV12-3 or TRBV12-4 and J is TRBJ1-4; no reliable D call. This CDR3 is built from 16 residues. Deletions cut 6 bases from V and 3 bases from J, with 17 bases between. The CDR3 loop is CASSLTPGPANEKLFF. The CDR3 DNA is TGTGCCAGCAGCCTGACGCCTGGGCCGGCTAATGAAAAACTGTTTTTT.

The genes are TRBV7-2 and TRBJ2-5; a possible D gene is TRBD2 (7 bases). Trimming left V 2 bases short and J 11 bases short, with 27 bases between. The CDR3 runs to 17 residues. Looked up from germline, CDR1 is SGHTA and CDR2 is FQGNSA. The CDR3 spells CASSLRSRRGAYNEQYF. CDR3 DNA sequence: TGTGCCAGCAGCTTAAGATCCCGTCGGGGGGCCTACAATGAGCAGTACTTC.

The chain couples TRBV19 to TRBJ2-6; tentative D call: TRBD2 (6 bases). The germline gives CDR1 LNHDA, CDR2 SQIVND (reference sequence). This CDR3 spans 15 amino acids. V lost 5 bases, J lost 4 bases, and 12 bases lay in between. CDR3 amino acids: CASSPWGDGANVLTF. The CDR3 region has the DNA TGTGCCAGTAGTCCTTGGGGGGACGGGGCCAACGTCCTGACTTTC.

The chain carries TRBV6-2 or TRBV6-3 and TRBJ1-1, with 7 bases aligning to TRBD1. V gave up 2 bases and J gave up 0 bases; unmatched junction bases: 6. CDR1 MNHEY and CDR2 SVGEGT come from the germline V gene. This CDR3 is 16 amino acids long. The CDR3 nucleotides are TGTGCCAGCAGTTACCGATTGGGACAGTTGAACACTGAAGCTTTCTTT. Translating gives CASSYRLGQLNTEAFF.

About this clonotype itself: This may arise from a read error, as a much more abundant clone is one base away. The chain joins TRBV7-2 to TRBJ2-1; maybe TRBD2 (5 bases). The V and J ends lost 1 base and 10 bases respectively, with 11 bases between them. Germline V lookup: CDR1 SGHTA, CDR2 FQGNSA. This CDR3 spans 13 amino acids. CDR3 in amino acids: CASSLGPDYEQFF. CDR3 in DNA: TGTGCCAGCAGCTTAGGACCAGACTACGAGCAGTTCTTC. Using reference TRBV7-2 and TRBJ2-1 for the parts outside the CDR3, the full variable domain is GAGVSQSPSNKVTEKGKDVELRCDPISGHTALYWYRQSLGQGLEFLIYFQGNSAPDKSGLPSDRFSAERTGGSVSTLTIQRTQQEDSAVYLCASSLGPDYEQFFGPGTRLTVL.

The chain uses TRBV6-5 and TRBJ2-7; tentative D call: TRBD2 (6 bases). The J call may be wrong; the DNA end is better matched by TRBJ2-5. This CDR3 is 13 amino acids long. From germline, CDR1 is MNHEY and CDR2 SVGAGI. The CDR3 loop reads CASKKPGRETQYF. The CDR3 DNA is TGTGCCAGCAAGAAACCGGGGAGGGAGACCCAGTACTTC.

CDR3 sequence: CASSKMTGAQFF. The DNA for the CDR3 is TGTGCCAGCAGCAAAATGACAGGGGCGCAGTTCTTC. The chain is built from TRBV13 and TRBJ2-1; the match to TRBD1 covers 8 bases. J was trimmed by 12 bases and V by 5 bases; bases with no gene match: 6. The CDR3 totals 12 residues. Germline loops: CDR1 PRHDT, CDR2 FYEKMQ (reference sequence).

This chain links TRBV12-3 or TRBV12-4 with TRBJ2-3; no clear D. The CDR3 loop spans 15 amino acids. V was clipped by 3 bases and J by 6 bases, with 16 bases between them. The CDR3 here is CASSFDIGREDTQYF. The CDR3, as DNA: TGTGCCAGCAGTTTCGACATCGGACGAGAGGATACGCAGTATTTT.

The chain has TRBV20-1 and TRBJ2-7; D uncertain. Germline CDR1 DFQATT, CDR2 SNEGSKA (reference sequence). V was trimmed by 6 bases and J by 0 bases, leaving 12 bases between them. The CDR3 runs to 13 residues. The CDR3 bases are TGCAGTGCCCCCCTCAGCATCTCCTACGAGCAGTACTTC. It specifies CSAPLSISYEQYF.

This clonotype was seen a few times. The chain is built from TRBV6-2 or TRBV6-3 and TRBJ2-1, with 7 bases fitting TRBD2. Germline V gives CDR1 MNHEY, CDR2 SVGEGT. The CDR3 runs 16 residues. V was clipped by 9 bases and J by 0 bases; unmatched bases: 11. Here the CDR3 DNA reads TGTGCCAGTATGGGCGGGGGAAGTTCCTCCTACAATGAGCAGTTCTTC. It specifies CASMGGGSSSYNEQFF.

The J gene is TRBJ2-3, the V gene TRBV13; unclear D gene. The CDR3 totals 14 residues. Per germline, CDR1 PRHDT and CDR2 FYEKMQ (reference sequence). V gave up 0 bases and J gave up 5 bases, with 9 bases separating them. The CDR3 DNA reads TGTGCCAGCAGCTTAGGGCAATCAATAGATACGCAGTATTTT. Translated: CASSLGQSIDTQYF.

The chain recombines TRBV5-4 with TRBJ2-4, with 13 bases matching TRBD2. Unmatched junction bases numbered 6, after V lost 4 bases and J lost 5 bases. Germline V lookup: CDR1 SGHNT, CDR2 YYREEE (reference sequence). This CDR3 is 16 amino acids long. The CDR3 coding sequence is TGTGCCAGCAGCGCGAGACTAGCGGGGGGTGAAAACATTCAGTACTTC. This codes for CASSARLAGGENIQYF.

This clonotype came up a few times. The chain recombines TRBV11-2 with TRBJ2-3, with 9 nucleotides matching TRBD2. V was clipped by 3 bases and J by 1 base; unmatched bases: 14. Germline V lookup: CDR1 SGHAT, CDR2 FQNNGV. The CDR3 runs to 19 residues. The CDR3: CASSFAPRLQRGGTDTQYF. The CDR3 nucleotides are TGTGCCAGCAGCTTCGCTCCTCGACTCCAGCGGGGGGGCACAGATACGCAGTATTTT.

The chain recombines TRBV2 with TRBJ2-4; D possibly corresponds to TRBD1 (5 bases). The J call may be incorrect, as the DNA end agrees better with TRBJ2-7. Germline CDR1 and CDR2: SNHLY and FYNNEI. CDR3 length equals 15 residues. In DNA form, the CDR3 reads TGTGCCAGCTCGCCTGTTGGACATTCGACCTACGAGCAGTACTTC. Its translation: CASSPVGHSTYEQYF.

The rearrangement joins TRBV27 to TRBJ2-7; a weak D match, TRBD2 (6 bases). The CDR3 extends over 14 amino acids. The germline V and J ends were trimmed by 9 bases and 1 base, with 16 bases remaining between them. The germline V gene has CDR1 MNHEY and CDR2 SMNVEV (reference sequence). DNA for the CDR3: TGTGCCAGTAGGATAGCGGAGGGGTCCTACGAGCAGTACTTC. Translated: CASRIAEGSYEQYF.

V gene TRBV21-1 combines with J gene TRBJ2-5; TRBD1, the table's D call, lacks a check against the DNA. The J call may be wrong; the DNA end is better matched by TRBJ2-7. TRBV21-1 is shown as a pseudogene. CDR3 length equals 16 residues. The chain's CDR3 is CASSKSNGGALHEQYF. As DNA, the CDR3 is TGTGCCAGCAGCAAAAGTAATGGGGGGGCTCTACACGAGCAGTACTTC.